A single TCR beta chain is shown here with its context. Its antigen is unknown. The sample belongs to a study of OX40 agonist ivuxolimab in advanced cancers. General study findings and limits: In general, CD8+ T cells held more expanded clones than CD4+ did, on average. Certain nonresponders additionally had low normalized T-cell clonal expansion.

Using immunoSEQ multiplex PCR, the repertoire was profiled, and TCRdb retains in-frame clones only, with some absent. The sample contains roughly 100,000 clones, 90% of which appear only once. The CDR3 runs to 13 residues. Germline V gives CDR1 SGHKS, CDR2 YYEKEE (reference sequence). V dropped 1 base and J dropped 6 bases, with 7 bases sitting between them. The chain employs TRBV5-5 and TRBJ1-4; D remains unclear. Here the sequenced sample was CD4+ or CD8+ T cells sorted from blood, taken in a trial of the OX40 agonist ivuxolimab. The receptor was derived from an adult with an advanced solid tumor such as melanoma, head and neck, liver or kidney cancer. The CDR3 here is CASSLLWDEKLFF. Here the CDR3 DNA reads TGTGCCAGCAGCTTGCTTTGGGATGAAAAACTGTTTTTT.